The 27 T cell receptor beta chains below all came from one sample that was sequenced in a study of T cells in Graves' hyperthyroidism and ophthalmopathy. Amplification of TCR beta CDR3 regions was performed using RNA transcripts as template. The HTBI primer set was used in a first-round RT-PCR of the TCR CDR3. TCRdb re-called the multiplex PCR reads with MiXCR, one entry per CDR3 protein. The profile shows 450,000 to 700,000 distinct CDR3 sequences, under 60% of them singletons. Sequencing was carried out using peripheral blood or thyroid tissue (not recorded which). These receptors all stem from a woman between 18 and 29 years old with Graves' hyperthyroidism.

This rearrangement joins TRBV2 to TRBJ2-7, with 8 bases identical to TRBD2. The CDR3 is 16 residues long. CDR1 and CDR2 from the germline V gene are SNHLY and FYNNEI. Trimming removed 0 bases from V and 7 bases from J; junction bases left unmatched: 11. The CDR3 DNA reads TGTGCCAGCAGTGAAGCTCCGCGGGAGGCACCCAATGAGCAGTACTTC. Residues: CASSEAPREAPNEQYF.

Of note for this clonotype: Without the conserved terminal phenylalanine or tryptophan, this CDR3 likely stems from a read error. The chain links TRBV7-9 to TRBJ1-5, with D unresolved. The CDR3 loop spans 17 amino acids. Germline values: CDR1 SEHNR, CDR2 FQNEAQ (reference sequence). V was shortened by 0 bases and J by 0 bases, with 12 bases between the two germline ends. The CDR3 region is CASSLASGPYSNQPQHG. CDR3 in DNA: TGTGCCAGCAGCTTAGCGTCGGGCCCGTATAGCAATCAGCCCCAGCATGGT.

The chain links TRBV20-1 to TRBJ2-3; tentative D call: TRBD2 (6 bases). The J call is uncertain, as TRBJ2-7 better fits the DNA end. CDR3 length: 15 amino acids. The germline gives CDR1 DFQATT, CDR2 SNEGSKA (reference sequence). The CDR3 sequence is CSAQLARTSTDTQYF. The CDR3 region has the DNA TGCAGTGCCCAGCTAGCGAGAACGAGCACAGATACGCAGTACTTC.

About this clonotype: Given the absence of the conserved phenylalanine or tryptophan at the CDR3 end, a read error is likely. This chain connects TRBV29-1 to TRBJ2-7; 13 positions match TRBD2. CDR3 length: 14 residues. The germline CDR1 and CDR2 sequences are SQVTM and ANQGSEA. J was trimmed by 2 bases and V by 7 bases; bases with no gene match: 5. The CDR3 here is CSAFGTSGTYEQYL. The CDR3 DNA reads as TGCAGCGCTTTCGGGACTAGCGGGACCTACGAGCAGTACCTC.

The chain links TRBV2 to TRBJ2-6, with a tentative D call TRBD2 (6 bases). CDR1 and CDR2 from the germline V gene are SNHLY and FYNNEI. The CDR3 runs to 14 residues. V dropped 7 bases and J dropped 8 bases, with 15 bases sitting between them. The CDR3 reads CASTMGLGTNVLTF. The CDR3 DNA reads TGTGCCAGCACCATGGGACTCGGGACCAACGTCCTGACTTTC.

CDR3 in DNA: TGTGCCACCAGCGAATATAACCCGGGGACTGGGGAGCTGTTTTTT. Protein sequence: CATSEYNPGTGELFF. The rearrangement links TRBV15 to TRBJ2-2, with D possibly being TRBD2 (6 bases). The CDR3 runs to 15 residues. Germline CDR1 and CDR2: LNHNV and YYDKDF (reference sequence). Trimming took off 5 bases at V and 8 bases at J, with 18 bases between the two ends.

Only a few counts were recorded for this clonotype. V usage is TRBV10-3 and J usage is TRBJ2-1, with 12 positions matching TRBD2. Germline V lookup: CDR1 ENHRY, CDR2 SYGVKD. This CDR3 has 16 amino acids. The junction had 2 bases not matched to a gene; V was cut back by 2 bases and J by 3 bases. CDR3: CAISERTSGNYNEQFF. DNA of the CDR3: TGTGCCATCAGTGAGAGGACTAGCGGGAACTACAATGAGCAGTTCTTC.

V usage is TRBV29-1 and J usage is TRBJ2-5; TRBD1 agrees at 8 bases. The V gene's germline CDR1 is SQVTM and CDR2 ANQGSEA. The CDR3 loop spans 11 amino acids. Trimming at V came to 8 bases and at J to 5 bases, leaving 4 bases not matched to a gene. CDR3 loop: CSSRDRETQYF. The CDR3 DNA sequence: TGCAGCAGCCGGGACAGGGAGACCCAGTACTTC.

The V and J genes are TRBV2 and TRBJ2-5; TRBD1 matches at 8 bases. The CDR3 covers 16 residues. Germline CDR1 is SNHLY and CDR2 is FYNNEI. J lost 5 bases, V lost 5 bases, and 13 bases had no gene match. The CDR3 DNA reads TGTGCCAGCAGTTCCCCGGTCTTGAACAGGGGGGAGACCCAGTACTTC. This encodes CASSSPVLNRGETQYF.

The chain employs TRBV10-3 and TRBJ2-3; D ambiguous. Per the germline V gene, CDR1 is ENHRY and CDR2 is SYGVKD. The CDR3 extends over 15 amino acids. Trimming took off 8 bases at V and 1 base at J, with 16 bases between the two ends. This chain's CDR3 is CAIDGSPGRTDTQYF. CDR3 DNA sequence: TGTGCCATCGATGGTTCCCCGGGTCGCACAGATACGCAGTATTTT.

The rearrangement uses TRBV5-5 and TRBJ1-6; the D gene is possibly TRBD1 (6 bases). The CDR3 is 15 amino acids. The germline V and J ends were trimmed by 2 bases and 8 bases, with 14 bases remaining between them. The germline CDR1 and CDR2 sequences are SGHKS and YYEKEE (reference sequence). The CDR3 is CASSFWARGYSPLHF. The CDR3 coding sequence is TGTGCCAGCAGCTTTTGGGCCAGGGGTTATTCACCCCTCCACTTT.

The chain has TRBV5-1 and TRBJ2-2, with 9 bases identical to TRBD1. The CDR3 sequence is 15 residues long. The V segment lost 4 bases and the J segment 3 bases; nucleotides outside the gene matches: 4. In germline, CDR1 is SGHRS, CDR2 YFSETQ. The chain's CDR3 is CASSQQGADTGELFF. CDR3 coding DNA: TGCGCCAGCAGCCAACAGGGGGCTGACACCGGGGAGCTGTTTTTT.

This clonotype was seen more than once but under ten times. This chain connects TRBV29-1 to TRBJ2-1, with 7 bases identical to TRBD1. V was clipped by 7 bases and J by 5 bases; unmatched bases: 8. The CDR3 is 13 amino acids. Germline V lookup: CDR1 SQVTM, CDR2 ANQGSEA. CDR3 DNA sequence: TGCAGCGCCGGTCGGACAGGTAACAATGAGCAGTTCTTC. It codes for CSAGRTGNNEQFF.

This clonotype showed up many times. V gene TRBV7-2 combines with J gene TRBJ1-5, with TRBD1 matching over 10 bases. CDR3 length: 16 amino acids. J was trimmed by 7 bases and V by 2 bases; bases with no gene match: 8. The germline gives CDR1 SGHTA, CDR2 FQGNSA. DNA for the CDR3: TGTGCCAGCAGCTTATTGCCCGGGACAGGGGTCCAGCCCCAGCATTTT. It yields the protein CASSLLPGTGVQPQHF. Full variable domain (remainder filled in from reference TRBV7-2 and TRBJ1-5): GAGVSQSPSNKVTEKGKDVELRCDPISGHTALYWYRQSLGQGLEFLIYFQGNSAPDKSGLPSDRFSAERTGGSVSTLTIQRTQQEDSAVYLCASSLLPGTGVQPQHFGDGTRLSIL.

J is TRBJ2-2 and V is TRBV24-1, with a weak D call TRBD1 (6 bases). The V gene lost 3 bases and the J gene lost 4 bases, with 14 bases spanning the gap. The CDR3 runs 16 residues. The V gene's germline CDR1 is KGHDR and CDR2 SFDVKD. The CDR3 DNA reads TGTGCCACCAGTGATGCAACCACAGGGTCCACCGGGGAGCTGTTTTTT. Amino acids: CATSDATTGSTGELFF.

The rearrangement uses TRBV20-1 and TRBJ2-7, with 8 bases that match TRBD2. Matching the DNA end better, TRBJ2-1 makes the J call doubtful. This CDR3 has 14 amino acids. Germline V gives CDR1 DFQATT, CDR2 SNEGSKA (reference sequence). For the CDR3, the DNA is TGCAGTGCTCCGCGGGAGGCAGAGAGGAATGAGCAGTTCTTC. It codes for CSAPREAERNEQFF.

On this clonotype: A much larger clone sits a single nucleotide away, making a read error possible. Since no conserved phenylalanine or tryptophan closes the CDR3, a read error is the likely cause. The chain joins TRBV30 to TRBJ2-7; D gene uncertain. The V gene's germline CDR1 is GTSNPN and CDR2 SVGIG (reference sequence). Trimming shortened V by 6 bases and J by 4 bases, and 4 bases separated the two germline ends. The CDR3 has 9 amino acids. The CDR3 region is CACGYEQYS. CDR3 DNA sequence: TGTGCCTGTGGGTACGAGCAGTACTCC.

This clonotype has a count of ten or more. The chain recombines TRBV14 with TRBJ2-7; D ambiguous. This CDR3 spans 14 amino acids. V gave up 1 base and J gave up 2 bases, with 9 bases separating them. CDR1 is SGHDN, CDR2 FVKESK, per germline. The CDR3 here is CASSQGARTYEQYF. CDR3 sequence (DNA): TGTGCCAGCAGCCAAGGCGCCAGGACCTACGAGCAGTACTTC.

This clonotype occurred many times. J is TRBJ1-2 and V is TRBV12-3 or TRBV12-4; weak D call: TRBD1 (6 bases). Trimming cost V 7 bases and J 8 bases, with 23 bases left between them. The CDR3 sequence is 15 residues long. The CDR3 DNA is TGTGCCAGCACCCCTTCACCCGGGACAAGCCGGGGCTACACCTTC. Translated: CASTPSPGTSRGYTF.

The V gene is TRBV7-9, the J gene TRBJ2-6; 8 nucleotides match TRBD2. Germline values: CDR1 SEHNR, CDR2 FQNEAQ (reference sequence). The CDR3 covers 15 residues. Germline trimming cut 6 bases from V and 9 bases from J; bases unmatched to any gene: 10. The CDR3, as DNA: TGTGCCAGCAGTGAAAATGCCGGGAGGGACAACGTCCTGACTTTC. Translating gives CASSENAGRDNVLTF.

J is TRBJ2-7 and V is TRBV29-1, with 8 bases that match TRBD2. The CDR3 is 14 residues long. Germline CDR1 and CDR2: SQVTM and ANQGSEA. V dropped 6 bases and J dropped 0; count of bases not matched to a gene: 7. CDR3 amino acids: CSVSGSGSSYEQYF. The CDR3 DNA is TGCAGCGTCTCGGGCAGCGGGAGCTCCTACGAGCAGTACTTC.

This clonotype has ten or more counts. This chain joins TRBV24-1 and TRBJ1-5; D is possibly TRBD1 (6 bases). CDR1 KGHDR and CDR2 SFDVKD come from the germline V gene. CDR3 length equals 16 residues. V was shortened by 4 bases and J by 0 bases, with 12 bases between the two germline ends. The CDR3 DNA reads as TGTGCCACCAGTGAGGGGACACCCTATAGCAATCAGCCCCAGCATTTT. As protein: CATSEGTPYSNQPQHF.

The table lists this clonotype with many counts. The CDR3 protein is CASSPTGTDQYF. CDR3 coding DNA: TGTGCCAGCAGCCCCACCGGGACCGATCAGTATTTT. The V gene is TRBV7-9, the J gene TRBJ2-3; D may be TRBD1 or TRBD2 (5 bases each). Trimming left V 5 bases short and J 12 bases short, with 15 bases between. There are 12 residues in the CDR3. Germline assignment: CDR1 SEHNR and CDR2 FQNEAQ (reference sequence).

In the case of this clonotype: The final CDR3 position lacks the conserved phenylalanine or tryptophan, pointing to a likely read error. The DNA is omitted, as the CDR3 cannot be located on it reliably, and the CDR3 follows TCRdb's listing. This chain connects TRBV20-1 to TRBJ1-4; the D call in the table, TRBD1, was not verified against the DNA. The CDR3 is made up of 10 amino acids, end residues included. Germline V gene data show CDR1 as DFQATT and CDR2 as SNEGSKA (reference sequence). The CDR3 reads CSASSPVTGV.

This sequence joins TRBV20-1 and TRBJ1-4; D is unresolved. Trimming left V 7 bases short and J 3 bases short, with 21 bases between. The CDR3 is 16 residues long. CDR1 and CDR2 from the germline V gene are DFQATT and SNEGSKA (reference sequence). The chain's CDR3 is CSVRSGVTEANEKLFF. CDR3 sequence (DNA): TGCAGTGTCAGATCGGGTGTCACTGAAGCTAATGAAAAACTGTTTTTT.

The chain carries TRBV14 and TRBJ2-5; D might be TRBD2 (6 bases). V was trimmed by 3 bases and J by 10 bases, leaving 30 bases between them. The CDR3 consists of 18 residues. Per germline, CDR1 SGHDN and CDR2 FVKESK. The CDR3 DNA follows: TGTGCCAGCAGCCACCGGGGGAGAGAAAACGGCCCATCAAGGGGCCAGTACTTC. Protein product: CASSHRGRENGPSRGQYF.

In DNA form, the CDR3 reads TGTGCCACCAGCAGAGTGCCAGTCTACGAGCAGTACTTC. As protein: CATSRVPVYEQYF. The chain has TRBV15 and TRBJ2-7; D is uncertain. The CDR3 has 13 residues. Germline loops: CDR1 LNHNV, CDR2 YYDKDF (reference sequence). Trimming cost V 1 base and J 3 bases, with 7 bases left between them.